This is a list of T cell receptor beta chains from one sample in a study of post-analysis software for immune sequencing data. TCRdb used MiXCR to reprocess the PCR reads, holding one entry per CDR3 protein. The profile shows 740,000 or so distinct CDR3 sequences, approximately 50% of them singletons. Sequencing was carried out using blood. The receptors were gathered from a girl between 10 and 17 years old with multiple sclerosis. CDR3s include the opening cysteine and the closing phenylalanine or tryptophan. The D gene is left open where the match is weak. Rows give clone size only sometimes, using once, few, many, or a class for an expanded clone.

j_call v_call clone_size d_call cdr3_aa cdr3_nt
TRBJ2-7 TRBV25-1 - - CASSRTGSFGDEQYF TGTGCCAGCAGTCGTACGGGGTCCTTCGGGGACGAGCAGTACTTC
TRBJ2-3 TRBV7-3 - - CASSSPGEGGTDTQYF TGTGCCAGCAGCTCCCCGGGCGAGGGCGGCACAGATACGCAGTATTTT
TRBJ2-7 TRBV12-3/TRBV12-4 few TRBD2 CASSLARSSGSYEQYF TGTGCCAGCAGTTTAGCACGGTCTAGCGGGAGCTACGAGCAGTACTTC
TRBJ2-7 TRBV2 - - CASTSILGQVGYEQYF TGTGCCAGCACTTCCATCCTCGGACAAGTTGGCTACGAGCAGTACTTC
TRBJ2-7 TRBV12-3/TRBV12-4 few - CASSFGNRNEQYF TGTGCCAGCAGTTTCGGGAACCGAAACGAGCAGTACTTC
TRBJ2-1 TRBV7-3 - TRBD1 CASSSDRGRPFF TGTGCCAGCAGCTCGGACAGGGGGAGGCCGTTCTTC
TRBJ2-5 TRBV7-2 - - CASSQLGTEETQYF TGTGCCAGCAGCCAACTCGGGACGGAAGAGACCCAGTACTTC
TRBJ1-6 TRBV7-9 once TRBD1 CASSLVPGGTSPLHF TGTGCCAGCAGCTTAGTCCCAGGGGGCACTTCACCCCTCCACTTT
TRBJ1-5 TRBV4-1 - - CASSQGRTGYNQPQHF TGCGCCAGCAGCCAAGGACGGACGGGCTACAATCAGCCCCAGCATTTT
TRBJ1-2 TRBV6-5 few TRBD1 CASSTPRTGTNYGYTF TGTGCCAGCAGTACCCCCCGGACAGGGACCAACTATGGCTACACCTTC
TRBJ2-5 TRBV11-2 - - CASSKMGKYQETQYF TGTGCCAGCAGCAAAATGGGCAAGTACCAAGAGACCCAGTACTTC
TRBJ2-1 TRBV20-1 - TRBD2 CSARQAGLSYNEQFF TGCAGTGCTAGGCAAGCGGGGCTCTCCTACAATGAGCAGTTCTTC
TRBJ2-4 TRBV5-1 - - CASSETRTNIQYF TGCGCCAGCAGCGAGACAAGGACCAACATTCAGTACTTC
TRBJ2-5 TRBV7-9 once - CASSFMDKETQYF TGTGCCAGCAGCTTTATGGATAAGGAGACCCAGTACTTC
TRBJ2-1 TRBV9 - - CASNQGPHEQFF TGTGCCAGCAACCAGGGTCCCCATGAGCAGTTCTTC
TRBJ1-1 TRBV2 - - CASTRVSEAFF TGTGCCAGCACCCGGGTCTCGGAAGCTTTCTTT
TRBJ2-3 TRBV7-9 - TRBD2 CASSYITSGRSGTDTQYF TGTGCCAGCAGCTATATAACTAGCGGGAGGTCTGGGACAGATACGCAGTATTTT
TRBJ2-2 TRBV20-1 - TRBD2 CSATTSGVGTGELFF TGCAGTGCTACGACTAGCGGGGTAGGAACCGGGGAGCTGTTTTTT
TRBJ2-3 TRBV6-5 - TRBD2 CASTREGPRDTQYF TGTGCCAGCACGAGGGAGGGCCCTCGGGATACGCAGTATTTT
TRBJ1-6 TRBV12-3/TRBV12-4 few - CASSSGRDPFSSPLHF TGTGCCAGCAGTTCGGGCAGGGACCCCTTTAGCTCACCCCTCCACTTT
TRBJ1-2 TRBV29-1 - - CSVESVVYKGPSLVENYGYTF TGCAGCGTTGAATCTGTCGTTTACAAAGGTCCATCCCTGGTGGAGAACTATGGCTACACCTTC
TRBJ2-7 TRBV7-9 many - CASSPGRSYEQYF TGTGCCAGCAGCCCTGGGAGGTCCTACGAGCAGTACTTC
TRBJ2-1 TRBV7-3 few - CASSSGLGGNEQFF TGTGCCAGCAGCTCCGGCCTTGGGGGCAATGAGCAGTTCTTC
TRBJ1-2 TRBV7-9 - - CASSPRSRPVARYGYTF TGTGCCAGCAGCCCCAGGTCAAGGCCGGTAGCCCGTTATGGCTACACCTTC
TRBJ1-1 TRBV29-1 few - CSGAQGRGTEAFF TGCAGCGGAGCGCAGGGGAGAGGGACTGAAGCTTTCTTT
TRBJ2-1 TRBV5-5 few - CASSALRGGYNEQFF TGTGCCAGCAGCGCACTTAGGGGAGGTTACAATGAGCAGTTCTTC
TRBJ2-1 TRBV6-2/TRBV6-3 few TRBD2 CASSYPRTSGRRDEQFF TGTGCCAGCAGTTACCCCCGGACTAGCGGGAGACGGGATGAGCAGTTCTTC
TRBJ1-2 TRBV5-1 few - CASSLAHTTNYGYTF TGCGCCAGCAGTCTTGCACATACTACTAACTATGGCTACACCTTC
TRBJ2-3 TRBV7-3 - - CASTQGDTQYF TGTGCCAGCACGCAGGGTGATACGCAGTATTTT
TRBJ1-2 TRBV5-1 - - CASSLDRDYYGYTF TGCGCCAGCAGCTTGGACAGGGATTACTATGGCTACACCTTC
TRBJ1-2 TRBV29-1 - - CSVESIYGYTF TGCAGCGTTGAAAGCATCTATGGCTACACCTTC
TRBJ2-1 TRBV25-1 - TRBD2 CASSRSGGLTSSYNEQFF TGTGCCAGCAGCCGAAGCGGGGGCCTTACCAGCTCCTACAATGAGCAGTTCTTC
TRBJ2-7 TRBV20-1 few TRBD1 CSARTTGQGARVRDEQYF TGCAGTGCTAGAACCACCGGACAGGGGGCGAGGGTGAGGGACGAGCAGTACTTC
TRBJ1-1 TRBV4-1 once - CASSQHNTEAFF TGCGCCAGCAGCCAACACAACACTGAAGCTTTCTTT
TRBJ2-1 TRBV12-3/TRBV12-4 - TRBD1 CASSLIGTVEQFF TGTGCCAGCAGCCTCATCGGGACAGTTGAGCAGTTCTTC
TRBJ1-2 TRBV29-1 - - CSVDQLRYGYTF TGCAGCGTTGACCAGCTACGATATGGCTACACCTTC
TRBJ2-3 TRBV10-3 - TRBD2 CAINGLAGASDTQYF TGTGCCATCAATGGACTAGCGGGAGCATCAGATACGCAGTATTTT
TRBJ2-7 TRBV12-3/TRBV12-4 - - CASKGDLSYEQYF TGTGCCAGCAAAGGAGACCTTTCCTACGAGCAGTACTTC
TRBJ2-1 TRBV7-2 - - CASSLRTGSSYNEQFF TGTGCCAGCAGCTTAAGGACGGGGAGCTCCTACAATGAGCAGTTCTTC
TRBJ1-6 TRBV11-2 once - CASSSPRGNSPLHF TGTGCCAGCAGCTCGCCTCGGGGGAATTCACCCCTCCACTTT
TRBJ2-2 TRBV12-5 - TRBD2 CASGRLAGVTGELFF TGTGCTAGTGGCCGACTAGCGGGGGTCACCGGGGAGCTGTTTTTT
TRBJ2-5 TRBV7-9 - - CASSFSGGPETQYF TGTGCCAGCAGCTTTTCTGGCGGGCCAGAGACCCAGTACTTC
TRBJ2-7 TRBV5-1 - - CASSLGSAGINSYEQYF TGCGCCAGCAGCTTGGGATCCGCGGGGATAAACTCCTACGAGCAGTACTTC
TRBJ2-6 TRBV4-2 few TRBD1 CASAGTADSGANVLTF TGTGCCAGTGCCGGGACAGCCGACTCTGGGGCCAACGTCCTGACTTTC
TRBJ2-2 TRBV5-4 few - CASSLGGGTNTGELFF TGTGCCAGCAGCTTGGGCGGGGGCACGAACACCGGGGAGCTGTTTTTT
TRBJ2-1 TRBV20-1 - - CSARDFSMNEQFF TGCAGTGCTAGAGATTTTAGTATGAATGAGCAGTTCTTC
TRBJ2-5 TRBV4-1 few TRBD1 CASSYRDRGASYQETQYF TGCGCCAGCAGCTACCGGGACAGGGGGGCTTCCTACCAAGAGACCCAGTACTTC
TRBJ2-4 TRBV5-5 - - CASSFSVGLAKNIQYF TGTGCCAGCAGCTTCTCAGTTGGGTTAGCCAAAAACATTCAGTACTTC
TRBJ2-3 TRBV5-5 - TRBD2 CASSLVAGDKDTQYF TGTGCCAGCAGCTTGGTAGCGGGGGATAAAGATACGCAGTATTTT
TRBJ2-1 TRBV20-1 few - CSALAADLSYNEQFF TGCAGTGCCTTAGCGGCCGACCTTTCCTACAATGAGCAGTTCTTC
TRBJ2-1 TRBV10-1 - TRBD2 CASSESWTSGSNKFF TGCGCCAGCAGTGAGTCTTGGACTAGCGGGAGCAATAAGTTCTTC
TRBJ2-6 TRBV20-1 - - CSAREAGSGANVLTF TGCAGTGCTAGAGAGGCCGGGTCTGGGGCCAACGTCCTGACTTTC
TRBJ2-5 TRBV6-5 - TRBD2 CASRGLAGQETQYF TGTGCCAGCAGGGGACTAGCGGGGCAAGAGACCCAGTACTTC
TRBJ2-7 TRBV5-6 - TRBD1 CASLEQGSYEQYF TGTGCCAGCTTAGAACAGGGGTCCTACGAGCAGTACTTC
TRBJ1-1 TRBV20-1 - TRBD1 CSAGGQGATEAFF TGCAGTGCTGGAGGACAGGGGGCCACTGAAGCTTTCTTT
TRBJ2-7 TRBV3-1 - - CASSHHRESYEQYF TGTGCCAGCAGCCATCACAGGGAATCCTACGAGCAGTACTTC
TRBJ2-7 TRBV10-3 - TRBD1 CAMGGQGSYEQYF TGTGCCATGGGGGGACAGGGCTCCTACGAGCAGTACTTC
TRBJ1-5 TRBV7-2 - - CASSPQAGRNQPQHF TGTGCCAGCAGCCCTCAAGCAGGGCGCAATCAGCCCCAGCATTTT
TRBJ2-3 TRBV9 - TRBD2 CASSARLAGEGGTQYF TGTGCCAGCAGCGCCCGACTAGCGGGGGAAGGTGGTACGCAGTATTTT
TRBJ1-6 TRBV4-1 few - CASSRQEGSYNSPLHF TGCGCCAGCAGCCGGCAGGAAGGTTCCTATAATTCACCCCTCCACTTT